This T cell receptor beta chain emerged from a study of T cell responses to AZD1222 COVID-19 vaccine (dated by TCRdb to the early 2020s). General notes on the study: TCR sequencing covered roughly 230 trial participants: 207 given two doses of AZD1222 and 26 given two doses of MenACWY control vaccine. Trial participants were enrolled into age subgroups of 18-55, 56-69 and 70-plus years, which contained around 150, 29 and 61 TCR-sequenced participants, respectively. Points the paper makes about the study in general: In the small 56-69-year group, the increase in depth fell short of significance, most likely because of low power. Nearly half of unique spike-specific TCRs reportedly recognized epitopes outside regions mutated in the B.1.351 and B.1.1.7 variants. CD4 TCRs associated with the vaccine covered the entire spike protein, and the dominant responses were in regions 160-218 and 743-854. Participants were mostly white British, with more females than males. The authors suggested clonal diversity may have been underestimated. Because no day 14 peak-response samples were available, repertoires were characterized only after the peak T cell response. After two AZD1222 doses, spike-specific TCR breadth and depth were significantly higher than at day 0 and than in MenACWY recipients. Only five to seven AZD1222 recipients were SARS-CoV-2 seropositive at baseline, limiting conclusions about previously exposed vaccinees.

This sample's time point label indicates: baseline before first vaccination. In the paper's terms, the treatment or condition label means: meningococcal conjugate vaccine given as trial control. The vaccinee samples were drawn from two UK trials, COV001 and COV002, one of which was a single-blind randomized controlled phase 2/3 trial testing AZD1222 (ChAdOx1 nCoV-19) in healthy adults. For TCRbeta chain sequencing, PBMC samples were collected from trial participants at day 0 and at day 28 after the second dose. CDR3 length: 13 amino acids, cysteine to phenylalanine. Here the CDR3 DNA is all that survives: 39 bases in frame from base 1. The trim is 8 bases for V and 1 base for J, with a gap of 11 bases between the germline ends. Via the germline V gene (reference sequence), CDR1 is LNHDA and CDR2 SQIVND. The CDR3 regions of human TCRbeta chains were subjected to immunosequencing. The authors' pipeline ran thus. Repertoire TCRs were matched against a reference library of SARS-CoV-2-specific TCRs generated with the MIRA antigen-specificity platform. Breadth was defined as the fraction of unique TCRs that were SARS-CoV-2-associated, and depth was defined as the fraction of total T cells that were SARS-CoV-2-associated. Using the MIRA data, every spike-specific TCR was mapped to the spike region that the TCR reacted to and assigned to either a CD4 or a CD8 class. Log10-transformed breadth and depth values were compared by one-way ANOVA with Sidak's multiple comparisons tests. Imported from immuneACCESS, the table was reduced by TCRdb to in-frame sequences with V and J called. These copies leave out some clones; in studies compared against another copy, an unresolved V gene accounts for under half, and the cause of the remainder is not known. For V, J and clone size, that table is used; D and trimming come from the DNA. Recorded for this sample are about 76,000 clones; 88% of them occurred a single time. The ten biggest clones cover roughly 4.5% of the sample.

This clone was found a few times. Its recognized antigen is unknown. No base quality information exists; no much larger clone differs at one position. The sequenced sample was peripheral blood, obtained on day 0 of MenACWY control vaccination. This sequence uses TRBV19 and TRBJ1-1; too little of a D gene remains to name it. The source of this sequence is an adult in good health. Here the CDR3 is given as CASQLQENTEAFF. Here is the DNA: TGTGCCAGTCAATTGCAGGAGAACACTGAAGCTTTCTTT. Here the CDR3 is joined to the reference TRBV19 and TRBJ1-1 genes, and the full variable domain is: DGGITQSPKYLFRKEGQNVTLSCEQNLNHDAMYWYRQDPGQGLRLIYYSQIVNDFQKGDIAEGYSVSREKKESFPLTVTSAQKNPTAFYLCASQLQENTEAFFGQGTRLTVV.